These T cell receptor beta chains were read from a single sample in a study of cytomegalovirus exposure and HLA in healthy donors. Assay: immunoSEQ multiplex PCR; the TCRdb copy retains only in-frame clones and omits some. The table shows 180,000 or so clones, with 60% to 80% occurring only once. Sequencing used PBMCs. The source of these receptors is a man aged 50-59 years in good health and CMV-seropositive. Both conserved end residues are part of each CDR3. The order of the fields is CDR3 protein, V gene, J gene.

CDR3aa: CASSTSLTGTYGYTF
v_gene: TRBV2
j_gene: TRBJ1-2

CDR3aa: CASSFPPRDSQRDTQYF
v_gene: TRBV5-1
j_gene: TRBJ2-3

CDR3aa: CASKIQGAENRNTEAFF
v_gene: TRBV28
j_gene: TRBJ1-1

CDR3aa: CSLIPPGGGMNTQYF
v_gene: TRBV29-1
j_gene: TRBJ2-3

CDR3aa: CASKTSGVVNEQFF
v_gene: TRBV28
j_gene: TRBJ2-1

CDR3aa: CASSTRGQLNEKLFF
v_gene: TRBV6-1
j_gene: TRBJ1-4

CDR3aa: CASSPGTGAPPVAGYTF
v_gene: TRBV19
j_gene: TRBJ1-2

CDR3aa: CASSQDPTSGTPYF
v_gene: TRBV4-3
j_gene: TRBJ2-7

CDR3aa: CASSFGTGQAEAFF
v_gene: TRBV5-6
j_gene: TRBJ1-1

CDR3aa: CASSPGQGNTEAFF
v_gene: TRBV7-2
j_gene: TRBJ1-1

CDR3aa: CASSLETGLRNTGELFF
v_gene: TRBV11-2
j_gene: TRBJ2-2

CDR3aa: CASSEVGGGAGETQYF
v_gene: TRBV19
j_gene: TRBJ2-5

CDR3aa: CASSLPMSGTVTDTQYF
v_gene: TRBV7-2
j_gene: TRBJ2-3

CDR3aa: CASSETTGDNYGYTF
v_gene: TRBV4-1
j_gene: TRBJ1-2

CDR3aa: CASNLDRGDEQYF
v_gene: TRBV5-4
j_gene: TRBJ2-7

CDR3aa: CAISEPQSGANVLTF
v_gene: TRBV10-3
j_gene: TRBJ2-6

CDR3aa: CASSQDRGSRAEQFF
v_gene: TRBV14
j_gene: TRBJ2-1

CDR3aa: CASTGAREAFF
v_gene: TRBV2
j_gene: TRBJ1-1

CDR3aa: CASSLRQGNSPLHF
v_gene: TRBV5-1
j_gene: TRBJ1-6

CDR3aa: CASSGGGDTQYF
v_gene: TRBV9
j_gene: TRBJ2-3

CDR3aa: CASSLNEVSGELFF
v_gene: TRBV7-9
j_gene: TRBJ2-2

CDR3aa: CASSEVAGVAEQFF
v_gene: TRBV2
j_gene: TRBJ2-1

CDR3aa: CASSPGHRNTIYF
v_gene: TRBV5-5
j_gene: TRBJ1-3

CDR3aa: CASSYSDSSYEQYF
v_gene: TRBV6-6
j_gene: TRBJ2-7

CDR3aa: CASSLGQAYSNQPQHF
v_gene: TRBV18
j_gene: TRBJ1-5

CDR3aa: CAISETGLAPMNTGELFF
v_gene: TRBV10-3
j_gene: TRBJ2-2

CDR3aa: CASSPGGGSTYEQYF
v_gene: TRBV4-2
j_gene: TRBJ2-7

CDR3aa: CASSPRSDRGTYEQYF
v_gene: TRBV18
j_gene: TRBJ2-7

CDR3aa: CASTALAGPGGEQFF
v_gene: TRBV19
j_gene: TRBJ2-1

CDR3aa: CASSQAVRNNYGYTF
v_gene: TRBV4-2
j_gene: TRBJ1-2

CDR3aa: CASSLGPGLNQPQHF
v_gene: TRBV7-9
j_gene: TRBJ1-5

CDR3aa: CASSQVNAIRRGRNTEAFF
v_gene: TRBV14
j_gene: TRBJ1-1

CDR3aa: CASSPQGGVNTEAFF
v_gene: TRBV2
j_gene: TRBJ1-1

CDR3aa: CASSLGGQYNSPLHF
v_gene: TRBV5-4
j_gene: TRBJ1-6

CDR3aa: CASSRSRCNQPQHF
v_gene: TRBV6-7
j_gene: TRBJ1-5

CDR3aa: CASSKISPETEAFF
v_gene: TRBV5-1
j_gene: TRBJ1-1

CDR3aa: CSVFGGWSTSGVFEQFF
v_gene: TRBV29-1
j_gene: TRBJ2-1

CDR3aa: CASSQEGGGRLETQYF
v_gene: TRBV4-1
j_gene: TRBJ2-3

CDR3aa: CASSPYLQGGYGYTF
v_gene: TRBV6-5
j_gene: TRBJ1-2

CDR3aa: CASSLRPGWEQFF
v_gene: TRBV11-1
j_gene: TRBJ2-1

CDR3aa: CASTALRDNSPLHF
v_gene: TRBV19
j_gene: TRBJ1-6

CDR3aa: CASSFRAGGADTQYF
v_gene: TRBV7-9
j_gene: TRBJ2-3

CDR3aa: CASSQNRGETQYF
v_gene: TRBV5-1
j_gene: TRBJ2-5

CDR3aa: CASSPPDSQFHF
v_gene: TRBV6-1
j_gene: TRBJ1-6

CDR3aa: CASSRDPGRGQYF
v_gene: TRBV5-8
j_gene: TRBJ2-5

CDR3aa: CASRYQTGATDEKLFF
v_gene: TRBV5-1
j_gene: TRBJ1-4

CDR3aa: CAISEPIQGKTQYF
v_gene: TRBV10-3
j_gene: TRBJ2-3

CDR3aa: CASSLTSWLEIKDSPLHF
v_gene: TRBV7-9
j_gene: TRBJ1-6

CDR3aa: CSVGRGEGNEQFF
v_gene: TRBV7-9
j_gene: TRBJ2-1

CDR3aa: CSVPPVTGSPQNEQFF
v_gene: TRBV29-1
j_gene: TRBJ2-1